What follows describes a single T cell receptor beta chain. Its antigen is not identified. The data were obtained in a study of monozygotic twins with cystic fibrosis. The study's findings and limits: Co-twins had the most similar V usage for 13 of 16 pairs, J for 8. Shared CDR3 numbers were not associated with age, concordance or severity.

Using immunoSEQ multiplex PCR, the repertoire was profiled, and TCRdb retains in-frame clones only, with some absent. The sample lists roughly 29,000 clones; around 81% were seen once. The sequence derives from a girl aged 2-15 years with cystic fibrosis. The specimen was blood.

CDR3 residues: CASSLESLAGNNEQFF. The CDR3 DNA sequence: TGTGCCAGCAGCTTAGAGTCGCTAGCGGGTAACAATGAGCAGTTCTTC. The chain combines TRBV7-9 with TRBJ2-1; TRBD2 matches at 8 bases. The V gene's germline CDR1 is SEHNR and CDR2 FQNEAQ (reference sequence). The CDR3 extends over 16 amino acids. Losses at the gene ends were 1 base for V and 5 bases for J; bases not matched to a gene: 7.